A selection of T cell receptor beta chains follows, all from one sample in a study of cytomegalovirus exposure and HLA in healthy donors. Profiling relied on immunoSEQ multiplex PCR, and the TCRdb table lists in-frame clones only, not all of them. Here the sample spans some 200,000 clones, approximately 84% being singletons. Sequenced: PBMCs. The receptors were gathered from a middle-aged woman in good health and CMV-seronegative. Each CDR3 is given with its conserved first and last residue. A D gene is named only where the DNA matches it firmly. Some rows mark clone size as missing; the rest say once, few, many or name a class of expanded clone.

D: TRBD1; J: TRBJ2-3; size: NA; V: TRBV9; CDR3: CASSVVRGRTDTQYF; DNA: TGTGCCAGCAGCGTAGTCAGGGGGCGCACAGATACGCAGTATTTT
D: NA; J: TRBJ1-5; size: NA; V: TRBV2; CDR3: CASSEGLKQPQHF; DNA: TGTGCCAGCAGTGAAGGTTTAAAACAGCCCCAGCATTTT
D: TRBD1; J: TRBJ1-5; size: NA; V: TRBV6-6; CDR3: CASQGARNQPQHF; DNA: TGTGCCAGCCAGGGGGCTCGAAATCAGCCCCAGCATTTT
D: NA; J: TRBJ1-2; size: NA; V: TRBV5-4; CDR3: CASSLSGQGYYGYTF; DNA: TGTGCCAGCAGCTTGAGTGGGCAGGGATACTATGGCTACACCTTC
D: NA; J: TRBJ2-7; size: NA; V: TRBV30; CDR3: CAWSVSFAYEQYF; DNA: TGTGCCTGGAGTGTATCGTTTGCCTACGAGCAGTACTTC
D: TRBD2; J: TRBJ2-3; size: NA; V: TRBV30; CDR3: CAWSVARTSGHTDTQYF; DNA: TGTGCCTGGAGTGTAGCCAGGACTAGCGGGCACACAGATACGCAGTATTTT
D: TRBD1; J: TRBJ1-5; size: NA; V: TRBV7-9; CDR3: CASSGTAGTGGNQPQHF; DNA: TGTGCCAGCAGCGGAACCGCCGGGACAGGGGGAAATCAGCCCCAGCATTTT
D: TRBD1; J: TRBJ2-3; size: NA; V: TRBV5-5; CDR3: CASSLATGTGGADTQYF; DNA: TGTGCCAGCAGCTTGGCGACTGGGACAGGGGGCGCGGATACGCAGTATTTT
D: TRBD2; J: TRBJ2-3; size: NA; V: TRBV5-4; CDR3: CASRERTSLADTQYF; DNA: TGTGCCAGCAGAGAAAGGACTAGCTTAGCAGATACGCAGTATTTT
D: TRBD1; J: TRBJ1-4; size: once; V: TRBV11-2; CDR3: CASSLGSTGGAYEKLFF; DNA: TGTGCCAGCAGCTTAGGGAGCACAGGGGGCGCGTATGAAAAACTGTTTTTT
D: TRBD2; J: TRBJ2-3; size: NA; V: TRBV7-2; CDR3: CASSFQSGGAVPDTQYF; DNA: TGTGCCAGCAGCTTCCAGAGCGGGGGGGCAGTTCCAGATACGCAGTATTTT
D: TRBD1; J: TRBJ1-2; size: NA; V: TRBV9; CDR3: CASSVVPDRALGYTF; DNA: TGTGCCAGCAGCGTAGTGCCGGACAGGGCCCTAGGCTACACCTTC
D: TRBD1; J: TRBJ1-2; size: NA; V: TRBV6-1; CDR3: CASSGGTGVVYGYTF; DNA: TGTGCCAGCAGTGGCGGGACAGGGGTCGTCTATGGCTACACCTTC
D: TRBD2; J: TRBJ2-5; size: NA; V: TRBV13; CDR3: CASSFRGGETQYF; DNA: TGTGCCAGCAGCTTTCGGGGGGGAGAGACCCAGTACTTC
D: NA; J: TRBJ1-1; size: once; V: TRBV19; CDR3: CASNMGGTTEAFF; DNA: TGTGCCAGTAACATGGGGGGAACGACTGAAGCTTTCTTT
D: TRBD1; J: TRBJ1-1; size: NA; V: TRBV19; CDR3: CASTEDRGYTEAFF; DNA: TGTGCCAGTACCGAGGACAGGGGTTACACTGAAGCTTTCTTT
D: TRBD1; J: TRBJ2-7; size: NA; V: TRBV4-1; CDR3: CASSQAGGSAYYEQYF; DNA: TGCGCCAGCAGCCAAGCAGGGGGAAGCGCCTACTACGAGCAGTACTTC
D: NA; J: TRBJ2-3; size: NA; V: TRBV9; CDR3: CASSVGGLDTQYF; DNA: TGTGCCAGCAGCGTAGGCGGGTTAGATACGCAGTATTTT
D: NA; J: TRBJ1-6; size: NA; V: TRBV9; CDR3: CASSVVEGPNSPLHF; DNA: TGTGCCAGCAGCGTAGTGGAGGGTCCTAATTCACCCCTCCACTTT
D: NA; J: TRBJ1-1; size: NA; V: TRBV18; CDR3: CASSPEGTRVNTEAFF; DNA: TGTGCCAGCTCACCCGAGGGGACTCGCGTGAACACTGAAGCTTTCTTT
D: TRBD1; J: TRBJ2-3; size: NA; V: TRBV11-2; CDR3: CASSQGVDTQYF; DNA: TGTGCCAGCAGCCAGGGGGTAGATACGCAGTATTTT
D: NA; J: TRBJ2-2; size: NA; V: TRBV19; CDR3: CASSNPGVNTGELFF; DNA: TGTGCCAGTAGTAACCCGGGGGTCAACACCGGGGAGCTGTTTTTT